Listed here are 6 T cell receptor beta chains from one sample, sequenced in a study of blood T cell repertoires in COVID-19. Profiled with immunoSEQ multiplex PCR; TCRdb holds only in-frame clones, not every one. The repertoire holds approximately 350,000 clones, with 89% as singletons. Source material: peripheral blood. These receptor sequences come from a middle-aged man with acute or convalescent COVID-19.

The CDR3 loop reads CASSQDPAGNYEQYF. CDR3 coding DNA: TGCGCCAGCAGCCAAGATCCTGCAGGAAACTACGAGCAGTACTTC. The chain carries TRBV4-1 and TRBJ2-7; D gene ambiguous. This CDR3 is 15 amino acids long. CDR1 and CDR2 (germline): MGHRA, YSYEKL. The V end was cut by 0 bases, the J end by 3 bases, with 12 bases between.

The rearrangement links TRBV9 to TRBJ1-1, with 7 bases aligning to TRBD1. V shed 5 bases, J shed 3 bases, and the junction held 10 bases outside the gene matches. CDR3 length equals 15 residues. Germline CDR1 reads SGDLS; CDR2 reads YYNGEE. The CDR3: CASRPSGGVYTEAFF. The CDR3 bases are TGTGCCAGCAGACCTTCAGGGGGTGTGTACACTGAAGCTTTCTTT.

Details on this clone: At the DNA level, this CDR3 is encoded by other sequences in the same sample as well. The genes are TRBV6-5 and TRBJ1-5; maybe TRBD1 (5 bases). Per the germline V gene, CDR1 is MNHEY and CDR2 is SVGAGI. V was trimmed by 0 bases and J by 4 bases, leaving 7 bases between them. The CDR3 spans 14 residues. This CDR3 is CASSYSRGNQPQHF. In DNA form, the CDR3 reads TGTGCCAGCAGTTACTCGCGGGGGAATCAGCCCCAGCATTTT.

V gene TRBV7-6 combines with J gene TRBJ1-5; the D gene is possibly TRBD1 (5 bases). Looked up from germline, CDR1 is SGHVS and CDR2 is FNYEAQ. The CDR3 contains 16 residues. Trimming stripped 2 bases from V and 7 bases from J, with 18 bases between. For the CDR3, the DNA is TGTGCCAGCAGCTTATCGGCAGGGAAGATGTCGCAGCCCCAGCATTTT. Residues: CASSLSAGKMSQPQHF.

The rearrangement links TRBV19 to TRBJ2-5; 10 bases align to TRBD2. The J segment lost 4 bases and the V segment lost 0 bases, leaving 5 bases of the junction unmatched. CDR1 is LNHDA, CDR2 SQIVND, per germline (reference sequence). This CDR3 is built from 16 residues. CDR3: CASSIDVAGGIETQYF. The CDR3 DNA is TGTGCCAGTAGTATAGACGTAGCGGGAGGTATAGAGACCCAGTACTTC.

V gene TRBV7-3 combines with J gene TRBJ1-4; D not certain. The germline gives CDR1 SGHTA, CDR2 FQGTGA. Trimming pared 5 bases from V and 5 bases from J, leaving 12 bases between. The CDR3 sequence is 14 residues long. The CDR3 DNA reads as TGTGCCAGCAGCCCGGAGACGGAGAATGAAAAACTGTTTTTT. Its protein product is CASSPETENEKLFF.